This record concerns one T cell receptor (beta chain) sequence. Its antigen is not identified. The V end lost 1 base, the J end lost 2 bases, and 2 bases lay between the germline ends. CDR1 and CDR2 from the germline V gene are LNHDA and SQIVND (reference sequence). The CDR3 is made up of 13 amino acids. The sample comes from a study of T cell responses to AZD1222 COVID-19 vaccine. The repertoire was sequenced with immunoSEQ multiplex PCR; TCRdb's copy has only in-frame clones and lacks some. The sample holds approximately 190,000 clones, 94% seen once. Study-level points and caveats: Nearly half of spike-specific TCRs reportedly target variant regions that are unmutated in the B.1.351 and B.1.1.7 variants.

This TCR was sampled from an adult in good health. The starting material was peripheral blood, obtained on day 0 of AZD1222 vaccination. The chain couples TRBV19 to TRBJ2-2, with no clear D. Here the CDR3 reads CASSIGNTGELFF. CDR3 nucleotide sequence: TGTGCCAGTAGTATAGGTAACACCGGGGAGCTGTTTTTT.